Each of the 23 T cell receptor beta chains below was sequenced from the same sample in a study of blood T cell repertoires in COVID-19. TCRdb keeps only in-frame clones here, not all; method: immunoSEQ multiplex PCR. The data contain approximately 180,000 clones, around 90% of them singletons. The sequenced sample consisted of peripheral blood. Receptors were obtained from a woman aged 45-59 years with acute or convalescent COVID-19.

The rearrangement links TRBV11-2 to TRBJ2-5; D remains unclear. V was cut by 5 bases and J by 5 bases, with 12 bases left in between. This CDR3 region has 13 residues. Germline CDR1 SGHAT, CDR2 FQNNGV. CDR3 protein: CASSEVAAETQYF. For the CDR3, the DNA is TGTGCCAGCAGCGAGGTGGCTGCGGAGACCCAGTACTTC.

The chain has TRBV5-1 and TRBJ2-3; 10 nucleotides align to TRBD2. Germline V gene data show CDR1 as SGHRS and CDR2 as YFSETQ. Losses at the gene ends were 2 bases for V and 4 bases for J; bases not matched to a gene: 10. This CDR3 spans 17 amino acids. The CDR3 DNA is TGCGCCAGCAGCTTCTTTTCTAGCGGGAGTCTAGCAGATACGCAGTATTTT. Protein product: CASSFFSSGSLADTQYF.

The CDR3 protein is CASSQDMTPGLAAYNEQFF. The CDR3 DNA is TGCGCCAGCAGCCAAGATATGACACCGGGACTAGCGGCGTACAATGAGCAGTTCTTC. This chain uses TRBV4-3 with TRBJ2-1; TRBD2 matches at 11 bases. CDR1 LGHNA and CDR2 YSLEER come from the germline V gene. The CDR3 runs 19 residues. V was clipped by 0 bases and J by 4 bases; unmatched bases: 11.

This chain links TRBV18 with TRBJ1-1; D not certain. Germline CDR1 KGHSH, CDR2 LQKENI. The CDR3 spans 13 residues. The V and J ends lost 0 bases and 11 bases respectively, with 13 bases between them. The CDR3 sequence is CASSPPTAPGAFF. Here the CDR3 DNA reads TGTGCCAGCTCACCACCGACGGCCCCGGGGGCTTTCTTT.

The chain recombines TRBV7-2 with TRBJ1-3; 8 bases are shared with TRBD1. The CDR3 is made up of 16 amino acids. Losses at the gene ends were 6 bases for V and 3 bases for J; bases not matched to a gene: 10. CDR1 and CDR2 (germline): SGHTA, FQGNSA. The CDR3 spells CASSRTQGAGGNTIYF. DNA for the CDR3: TGTGCCAGCAGTCGAACCCAGGGGGCAGGTGGAAACACCATATATTTT.

The chain has TRBV6-5 and TRBJ2-5, with D perhaps matching TRBD1 (5 bases). Germline V lookup: CDR1 MNHEY, CDR2 SVGAGI. CDR3 length equals 14 residues. Trimming pared 5 bases from V and 5 bases from J, leaving 15 bases between. DNA of the CDR3: TGTGCCAGCAGTCCCCAGGGCAGGGCGGAGACCCAGTACTTC. It yields the protein CASSPQGRAETQYF.

The CDR3 is CASSLDPANYGYTF. The CDR3 bases are TGCGCCAGCAGCTTGGACCCAGCTAACTATGGCTACACCTTC. The chain links TRBV5-1 to TRBJ1-2; D gene uncertain. This CDR3 has 14 amino acids. V was cut by 0 bases and J by 0 bases, with 6 bases left in between. CDR1 is SGHRS, CDR2 YFSETQ, per germline.

V is TRBV9 and J is TRBJ2-1, with 9 bases that match TRBD2. The CDR3 has 19 residues. Germline-derived CDR1 and CDR2 are SGDLS and YYNGEE. With 0 bases clipped from V and 2 bases from J, the junction kept 12 bases outside the gene matches. The CDR3: CASSVGMGLAGPPYNEQFF. The CDR3 coding sequence is TGTGCCAGCAGCGTAGGTATGGGGCTAGCGGGGCCACCCTACAATGAGCAGTTCTTC.

This clone showed up just a few times. The V and J genes are TRBV3-1 (or the pseudogene TRBV3-2) and TRBJ1-4; no definite D call. The V gene lost 0 bases and the J gene lost 0 bases, with 14 bases spanning the gap. This CDR3 comprises 18 residues. The germline V gene has CDR1 LGHDT and CDR2 YNNKEL (reference sequence). CDR3 sequence (DNA): TGTGCCAGCAGCCAAGAGTCGGCAGAGGGTTCAACTAATGAAAAACTGTTTTTT. This sequence encodes CASSQESAEGSTNEKLFF.

Only a few counts were recorded for this clone. The gene calls are TRBV5-8 and TRBJ2-1, with D perhaps TRBD2 (6 bases). The CDR3 is 17 residues long. The V gene's germline CDR1 is SGHTS and CDR2 YDEGEE. V was pared by 3 bases and J by 0 bases, with 16 bases between. The CDR3: CASSSRLGLSSYNEQFF. DNA of the CDR3: TGTGCCAGCAGCTCCAGACTAGGACTGAGCTCCTACAATGAGCAGTTCTTC.

The chain recombines TRBV25-1 with TRBJ2-1, with D unresolved. Germline V gene lookup returns CDR1 MGHDK and CDR2 SYGVNS. This CDR3 has 15 residues. V lost 2 bases to trimming and J lost 0 bases, with 8 bases between them. CDR3 DNA sequence: TGTGCCAGCAGTGAACTTAGGAGCTCCTACAATGAGCAGTTCTTC. This encodes CASSELRSSYNEQFF.

As to this clone: Other DNA sequences in the sample encode the same CDR3. This chain uses TRBV4-1 with TRBJ2-7; possibly TRBD2 for D (5 bases). V shed 0 bases and J shed 2 bases, with 8 bases lying between them. CDR1 is MGHRA and CDR2 is YSYEKL in the germline V gene. This CDR3 spans 14 amino acids. Here the CDR3 reads CASSQDRGAYEQYF. The DNA of the CDR3 is TGCGCCAGCAGCCAAGATCGGGGAGCCTACGAGCAGTACTTC.

The rearrangement joins TRBV30 to TRBJ1-1, with unresolved D. This CDR3 region has 12 residues. V was cut by 4 bases and J by 9 bases, with 15 bases left in between. CDR1 and CDR2 (germline): GTSNPN, SVGIG (reference sequence). The CDR3 sequence is CAWKETKPKAFF. Written as DNA, the CDR3 is TGTGCCTGGAAGGAGACCAAGCCTAAAGCTTTCTTT. The variable domain in full, with the rest retrieved from reference TRBV30 and TRBJ1-1, is SQTIHQWPATLVQPVGSPLSLECTVEGTSNPNLYWYRQAAGRGLQLLFYSVGIGQISSEVPQNLSASRPQDRQFILSSKKLLLSDSGFYLCAWKETKPKAFFGQGTRLTVV.

The chain combines TRBV4-1 with TRBJ2-1; 10 positions match TRBD2. The germline gives CDR1 MGHRA, CDR2 YSYEKL. The CDR3 has 16 amino acids. The V and J ends lost 5 bases and 5 bases, in that order; junction bases with no gene match: 9. CDR3 coding DNA: TGCGCCAGCAGCAGAAAACTAGCGGGAATTGACAATGAGCAGTTCTTC. Encoded protein: CASSRKLAGIDNEQFF.

The rearrangement links TRBV10-3 to TRBJ1-2; 7 bases align to TRBD1. V dropped 4 bases and J dropped 4; count of bases not matched to a gene: 0. This CDR3 region has 12 residues. Germline assignment: CDR1 ENHRY and CDR2 SYGVKD. The CDR3 coding sequence is TGTGCCATCAGTGGGGACAGCTATGGCTACACCTTC. Encoded protein: CAISGDSYGYTF.

The rearrangement links TRBV6-2 or TRBV6-3 to TRBJ1-2; tentatively, D is TRBD1 (5 bases). Deletions cut 5 bases from V and 4 bases from J, with 8 bases between. This CDR3 has 12 amino acids. Germline values: CDR1 MNHEY, CDR2 SVGEGT. The CDR3 nucleotides are TGTGCCAGCAGTGACAGTCCCTATGGCTACACCTTC. Encoded protein: CASSDSPYGYTF.

The chain couples TRBV25-1 to TRBJ1-2; D call uncertain. CDR3 length equals 11 residues. V lost 8 bases and J 7 bases, leaving 11 bases between the germline ends. Germline CDR1 reads MGHDK; CDR2 reads SYGVNS. The chain's CDR3 is CASSIGSGYTF. CDR3 in DNA: TGTGCCAGCTCCATCGGGTCTGGCTACACCTTC.

This rearrangement joins TRBV7-6 to TRBJ1-2; no definite D call. The germline CDR1 and CDR2 sequences are SGHVS and FNYEAQ. V was trimmed by 6 bases and J by 13 bases, leaving 15 bases between them. The CDR3 loop spans 11 amino acids. The CDR3 spells CASSRSDPITF. The CDR3 coding sequence is TGTGCCAGCAGTCGGAGCGATCCTATCACCTTC.

The chain couples TRBV11-3 to TRBJ1-2; D is ambiguous. Between the trimmed V and J ends, which lost 5 bases and 6 bases, there was a span of 13 bases. CDR1 and CDR2 (germline): SGHNT, YENEEA. The CDR3 runs 13 residues. In nucleotides, the CDR3 is TGTGCCAGCAGCCCCCTGCGGGCAAATGGCTACACCTTC. Translating it yields CASSPLRANGYTF.

This sequence joins TRBV6-5 and TRBJ2-2; 9 positions match TRBD2. V lost 2 bases and J lost 1; bases outside the gene matches: 2. There are 16 residues in the CDR3. Germline V lookup: CDR1 MNHEY, CDR2 SVGAGI. CDR3 nucleotide sequence: TGTGCCAGCAGTTACCTAGCGGGGATGAACACCGGGGAGCTGTTTTTT. This translates into CASSYLAGMNTGELFF.

This clone occurred a few times. The chain employs TRBV3-1 (or the pseudogene TRBV3-2) and TRBJ2-2; 7 bases match TRBD2. The V and J ends lost 4 bases and 7 bases, in that order; junction bases with no gene match: 3. Germline CDR1 LGHDT, CDR2 YNNKEL (reference sequence). The CDR3 is made up of 13 amino acids. DNA for the CDR3: TGTGCCAGCAGCCGACGGGAGGTCGGGGAGCTGTTTTTT. Amino acids: CASSRREVGELFF.

The chain joins TRBV18 to TRBJ2-2, with 8 nucleotides matching TRBD1. The CDR3 spans 16 residues. From germline, CDR1 is KGHSH and CDR2 LQKENI. V lost 5 bases to trimming and J lost 1 base; unmatched junction nucleotides: 6. CDR3 region: CASSSEGTGNTGELFF. The DNA for the CDR3 is TGTGCCAGCTCATCAGAGGGGACAGGGAACACCGGGGAGCTGTTTTTT.

The chain employs TRBV30 and TRBJ2-7; possibly TRBD2 for D (6 bases). From germline, CDR1 is GTSNPN and CDR2 SVGIG (reference sequence). V shed 0 bases and J shed 4 bases, with 13 bases lying between them. This CDR3 has 14 amino acids. Here the CDR3 DNA reads TGTGCCTGGAGTGTAAGTCAGGGACTGTACGAGCAGTACTTC. This translates into CAWSVSQGLYEQYF.